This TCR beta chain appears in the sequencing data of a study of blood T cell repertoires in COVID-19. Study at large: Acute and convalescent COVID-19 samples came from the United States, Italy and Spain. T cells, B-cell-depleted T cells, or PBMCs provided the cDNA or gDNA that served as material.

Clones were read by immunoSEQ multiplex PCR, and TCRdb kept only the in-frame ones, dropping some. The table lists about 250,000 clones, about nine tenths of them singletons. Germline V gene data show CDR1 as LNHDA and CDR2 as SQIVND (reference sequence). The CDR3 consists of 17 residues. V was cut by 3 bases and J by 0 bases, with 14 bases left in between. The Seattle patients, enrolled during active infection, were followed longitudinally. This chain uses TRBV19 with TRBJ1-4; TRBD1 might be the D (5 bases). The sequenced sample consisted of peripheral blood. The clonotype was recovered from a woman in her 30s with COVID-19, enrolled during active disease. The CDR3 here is CASSIRTHIATNEKLFF. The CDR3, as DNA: TGTGCCAGTAGTATCCGGACACATATTGCAACTAATGAAAAACTGTTTTTT.